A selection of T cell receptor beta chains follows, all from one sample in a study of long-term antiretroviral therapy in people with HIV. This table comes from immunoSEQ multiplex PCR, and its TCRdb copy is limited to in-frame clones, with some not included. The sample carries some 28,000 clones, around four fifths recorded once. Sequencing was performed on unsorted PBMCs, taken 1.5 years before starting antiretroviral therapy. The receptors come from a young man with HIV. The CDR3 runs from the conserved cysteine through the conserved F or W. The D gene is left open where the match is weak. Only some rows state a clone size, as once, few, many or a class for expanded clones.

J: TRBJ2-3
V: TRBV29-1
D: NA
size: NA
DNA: TGCAGCGTTGACACATCATACACAGATACGCAGTATTTT
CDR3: CSVDTSYTDTQYF

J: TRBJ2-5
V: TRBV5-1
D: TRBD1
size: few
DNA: TGCGCCAGCAGCTTGGGATCCGGGACAGGAGGCGAGGAGACCCAGTACTTC
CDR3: CASSLGSGTGGEETQYF

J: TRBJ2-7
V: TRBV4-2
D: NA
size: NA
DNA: TGTGCCAGCAGCCGAGTTAGCGGAGGGACCGGGGACGAGCAGTACTTC
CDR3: CASSRVSGGTGDEQYF

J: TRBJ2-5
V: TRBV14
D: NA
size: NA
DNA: TGTGCCAGCAGCCCCCGGCTCGGTTGGGAGACCCAGTACTTC
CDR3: CASSPRLGWETQYF

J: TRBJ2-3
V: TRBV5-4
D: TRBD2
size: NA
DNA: TGTGCCAGCAGCTTAAGATCGGGGGGGCGCACAGATACGCAGTATTTT
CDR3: CASSLRSGGRTDTQYF

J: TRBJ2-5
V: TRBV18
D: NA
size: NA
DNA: TGTGCCAGCTCACCACCTGGGACACTAAGGGAGACCCAGTACTTC
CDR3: CASSPPGTLRETQYF

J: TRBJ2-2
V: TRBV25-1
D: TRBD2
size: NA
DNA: TGTGCCGTAGCGGGGGTGAACACCGGGGAGCTGTTTTTT
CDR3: CAVAGVNTGELFF

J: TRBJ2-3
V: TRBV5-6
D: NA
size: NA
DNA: TGTGCCAGCAGCTTTGTTACTCATTCAGATACGCAGTATTTT
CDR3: CASSFVTHSDTQYF

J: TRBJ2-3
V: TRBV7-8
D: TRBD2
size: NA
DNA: TGTGCCAGCAGCTCAACAGCGGGAGGGCCAGATTTAGATACGCAGTATTTT
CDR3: CASSSTAGGPDLDTQYF

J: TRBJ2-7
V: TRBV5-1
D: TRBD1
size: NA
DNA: TGCGCCAGCAGCTCGACAGGGGCCCGAAGCAACGAGCAGTACTTC
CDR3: CASSSTGARSNEQYF

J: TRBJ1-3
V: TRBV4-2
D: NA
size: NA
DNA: TGTGCCAGCAGCCAAGAGTCCCAGGGAGCTTCGGCTGGAAACACCATATATTTT
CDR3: CASSQESQGASAGNTIYF

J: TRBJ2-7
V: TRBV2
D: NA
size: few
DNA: TGTGCCAGCAGTGAAGCTAAGCAGATTGCCTTCGAGCAGTACTTC
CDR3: CASSEAKQIAFEQYF

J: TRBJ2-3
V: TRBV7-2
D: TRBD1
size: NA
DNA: TGTGCCAGCAGCGGCGACAGGGCTGCCACAGATACGCAGTATTTT
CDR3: CASSGDRAATDTQYF

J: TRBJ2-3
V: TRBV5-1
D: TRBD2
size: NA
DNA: TGCGCCAGCAGCTTGGTAGCGTCGGGGGGAGGACCGGATACGCAGTATTTT
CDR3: CASSLVASGGGPDTQYF

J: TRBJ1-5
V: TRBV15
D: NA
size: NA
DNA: TGTGCCACCAGCGGATGGGGGTCGGGCAATCAGCCCCAGCATTTT
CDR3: CATSGWGSGNQPQHF

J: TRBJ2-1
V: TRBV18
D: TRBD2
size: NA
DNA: TGTGCCAGCTCACCACGGGCTAGCGGGAATTCCTACAATGAGCAGTTCTTC
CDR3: CASSPRASGNSYNEQFF

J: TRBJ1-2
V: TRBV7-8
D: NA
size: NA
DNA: TGTGCCAGCAGCTTAGAAGGGCGAGGAGCCGGAGGCTACACCTTC
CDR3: CASSLEGRGAGGYTF

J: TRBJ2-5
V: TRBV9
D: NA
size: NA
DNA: TGTGCCAGCAGCCCCAGAGGTGACAGACAAGAGACCCAGTACTTC
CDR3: CASSPRGDRQETQYF

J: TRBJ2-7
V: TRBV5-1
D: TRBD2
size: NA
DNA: TGCGCCAGCACCCACGAAGCGGGGGGGTACTACGAGCAGTACTTC
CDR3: CASTHEAGGYYEQYF

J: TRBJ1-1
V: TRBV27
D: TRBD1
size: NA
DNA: TGTGCCAGCAGCACTCTCCCAGGGGGTTGGGATGAAGCTTTCTTT
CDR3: CASSTLPGGWDEAFF

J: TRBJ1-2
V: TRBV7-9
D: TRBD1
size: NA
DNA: TGTGCCAGCAGCCCCAAGGACAGGGATGGCTACACCTTC
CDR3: CASSPKDRDGYTF

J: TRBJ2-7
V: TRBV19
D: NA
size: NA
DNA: TGTGCCAGTAGTATAGGATGGGACTACGAGCAGTACTTC
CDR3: CASSIGWDYEQYF

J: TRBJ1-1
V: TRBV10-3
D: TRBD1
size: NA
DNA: TGTGCCATAAGAGACAGGGGTTCTCAGAACACTGAAGCTTTCTTT
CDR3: CAIRDRGSQNTEAFF

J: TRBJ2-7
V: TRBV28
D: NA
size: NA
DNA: TGTGCCAGCAGCTCCGGACCGGACTCCTACGAGCAGTACTTC
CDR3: CASSSGPDSYEQYF

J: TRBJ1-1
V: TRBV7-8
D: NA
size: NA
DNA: TGTGCCAGCAACAGCCCCGGGACGGGTGAAGCTTTCTTT
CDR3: CASNSPGTGEAFF

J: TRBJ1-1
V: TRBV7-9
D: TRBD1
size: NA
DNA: TGTGCCAGCAGCTCCAACCGGGACAGCCAAGACACTGAAGCTTTCTTT
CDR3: CASSSNRDSQDTEAFF

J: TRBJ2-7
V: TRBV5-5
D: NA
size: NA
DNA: TGTGCCAGCAGCTTGGTCGGGGGATGGGCCTCCTACGAGCAGTACTTC
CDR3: CASSLVGGWASYEQYF

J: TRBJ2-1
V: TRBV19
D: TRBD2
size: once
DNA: TGTGCCAGTAGTATCCTAGCGGGAGACAATGAGCAGTTCTTC
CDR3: CASSILAGDNEQFF

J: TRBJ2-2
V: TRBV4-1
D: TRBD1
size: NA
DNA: TGCGCCAGCAGTCCTTCCCGGGACAGGGTGGACACCGGGGAGCTGTTTTTT
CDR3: CASSPSRDRVDTGELFF

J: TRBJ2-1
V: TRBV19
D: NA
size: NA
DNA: TGTGCCAGTAGTATGGGTCGGAGCGGCAATGAGCAGTTCTTC
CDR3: CASSMGRSGNEQFF

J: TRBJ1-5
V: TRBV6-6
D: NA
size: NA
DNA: TGTGCCAGCAGTCAATCCAGTGGAAATCAGCCCCAGCATTTT
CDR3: CASSQSSGNQPQHF

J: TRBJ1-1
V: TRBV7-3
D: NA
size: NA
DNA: TGTGCCAGCAGCTTAGGGGGGGAGGAAACTGAAGCTTTCTTT
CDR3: CASSLGGEETEAFF

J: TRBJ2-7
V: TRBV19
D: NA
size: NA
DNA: TGTGCCAGTAGTATAGCGGCCGCGCTCCCGTACGAGCAGTACTTC
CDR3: CASSIAAALPYEQYF

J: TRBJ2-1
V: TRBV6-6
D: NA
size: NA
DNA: TGTGCCAGCAGATCCGACAGCTACAATGAGCAGTTCTTC
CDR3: CASRSDSYNEQFF

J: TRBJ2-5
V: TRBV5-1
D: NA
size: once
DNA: TGCGCCAGCAGCTTTTTGGGGGGACAAGAGACCCAGTACTTC
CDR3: CASSFLGGQETQYF

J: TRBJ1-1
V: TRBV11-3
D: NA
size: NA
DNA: TGTGCCAGCAGCCACACTTGGGGGAACACTGAAGCTTTCTTT
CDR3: CASSHTWGNTEAFF

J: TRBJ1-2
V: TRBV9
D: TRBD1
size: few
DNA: TGTGCCAGCAGCCCGGGACAGCCATACTATGGCTACACCTTC
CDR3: CASSPGQPYYGYTF

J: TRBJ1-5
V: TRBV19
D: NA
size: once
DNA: TGTGCCAGTAGTGCGGGGGTGAGGCAGCCCCAGCATTTT
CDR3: CASSAGVRQPQHF

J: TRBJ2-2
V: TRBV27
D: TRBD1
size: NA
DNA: TGTGCCAGCAGTAGACAGGGGGGCGGCACCGGGGAGCTGTTTTTT
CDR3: CASSRQGGGTGELFF

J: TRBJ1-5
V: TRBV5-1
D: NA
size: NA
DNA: TGCGCCAGCAGCTTGGGTCAATTGGGCCCCGGCAATCAGCCCCAGCATTTT
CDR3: CASSLGQLGPGNQPQHF

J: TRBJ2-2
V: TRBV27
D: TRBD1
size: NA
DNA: TGTGCCAGCAGTTTTTGGACAGGGGCAGGGACCGGGGAGCTGTTTTTT
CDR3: CASSFWTGAGTGELFF